This T cell receptor beta chain was sequenced in a study of T cells in Graves' hyperthyroidism and ophthalmopathy. Turning to this clonotype: Its antigen is still unknown.

There were TCR beta CDR3 regions amplified from RNA transcripts. HTBI primers were employed in a first-round RT-PCR of the TCR CDR3. TCRdb itself ran the multiplex PCR reads through MiXCR, one entry per CDR3 protein. The data contain around 450,000 distinct CDR3 sequences, roughly 13% of them singletons. The source of the PBMCs was over 8.5 ml of fresh peripheral blood. Overall study results and limits: Ophthalmopathy prediction by the model preceded onset by a median roughly 6 months. Blood also carried most thyroid clonotypes expanded above 0.001. A model of 13 V-J features distinguished ophthalmopathy from stable hyperthyroidism.

Germline V gene data show CDR1 as LGHNA and CDR2 as YSLEER. The CDR3 is 17 amino acids. V lost 4 bases to trimming and J lost 1 base, with 16 bases between them. The V call is TRBV4-3, the J call TRBJ2-2; either TRBD1 or TRBD2 may supply D (5 bases each). Sequencing input: blood. The source is a woman aged 18-29 years with Graves' hyperthyroidism. Written as DNA, the CDR3 is TGCGCCAGCAGCCTCGGACATCATGGACTGAACACCGGGGAGCTGTTTTTT. It specifies CASSLGHHGLNTGELFF.